One sample yielded the 26 T cell receptor beta chains listed below, sequenced in a study of cytomegalovirus exposure and HLA in healthy donors. Amplification used 60 Vbeta primers and 13 Jbeta primers. The assay was immunoSEQ multiplex PCR, and TCRdb's table has in-frame clones only and misses some. The table shows about 110,000 clones, with 75% occurring only once. The source material was PBMCs. Receptors were obtained from a male donor in good health and CMV-seropositive.

V is TRBV9 and J is TRBJ2-7; TRBD2 matches 8 bases. V dropped 0 bases and J dropped 3; count of bases not matched to a gene: 5. CDR3 length: 15 amino acids. Looked up from germline, CDR1 is SGDLS and CDR2 is YYNGEE. CDR3 DNA sequence: TGTGCCAGCAGCGTAGGACTAGCGCTTGACTACGAGCAGTACTTC. Amino acid sequence: CASSVGLALDYEQYF.

The chain has TRBV19 and TRBJ2-3, with TRBD2 identical over 9 bases. V was pared by 5 bases and J by 2 bases, with 8 bases of the junction left unmatched. Germline V CDR1 and CDR2: LNHDA, SQIVND (reference sequence). The CDR3 runs 16 residues. The CDR3 DNA is TGTGCCAGTAGTTACCGACTAGCGGCACCCACAGATACGCAGTATTTT. Protein product: CASSYRLAAPTDTQYF.

J is TRBJ1-2 and V is TRBV7-6; D perhaps matches TRBD1 (6 bases). CDR1 SGHVS and CDR2 FNYEAQ come from the germline V gene. Between the trimmed V and J ends, which lost 2 bases and 5 bases, there was a span of 15 bases. This CDR3 spans 15 amino acids. This CDR3 is CASSLFARQVYGYTF. The CDR3 DNA sequence: TGTGCCAGCAGCTTATTTGCGAGACAGGTGTATGGCTACACCTTC.

V usage is TRBV30 and J usage is TRBJ2-3, with a possible D match to TRBD1 (5 bases). Germline assignment: CDR1 GTSNPN and CDR2 SVGIG (reference sequence). This CDR3 comprises 13 residues. The V end was cut by 4 bases, the J end by 2 bases, with 10 bases between. CDR3 sequence: CAWTGSNTDTQYF. DNA for the CDR3: TGTGCCTGGACAGGGTCTAACACAGATACGCAGTATTTT. Looking up the rest from reference TRBV30 and TRBJ2-3 gives the full variable domain: SQTIHQWPATLVQPVGSPLSLECTVEGTSNPNLYWYRQAAGRGLQLLFYSVGIGQISSEVPQNLSASRPQDRQFILSSKKLLLSDSGFYLCAWTGSNTDTQYFGPGTRLTVL.

The V call is TRBV5-4, the J call TRBJ2-7, with D maybe TRBD2 (5 bases). Germline CDR1 SGHNT, CDR2 YYREEE (reference sequence). V dropped 4 bases and J dropped 6 bases, with 20 bases sitting between them. This CDR3 is built from 15 residues. Here the CDR3 DNA reads TGTGCCAGCAGCCTAGGCGTGGGCATCGAGGGCGAGCAGTACTTC. Translated, it gives CASSLGVGIEGEQYF.

The chain employs TRBV10-3 and TRBJ2-7; 8 nucleotides line up with TRBD1. The CDR3 loop spans 15 amino acids. Germline lookup yields CDR1 ENHRY and CDR2 SYGVKD. With 3 bases clipped from V and 2 bases from J, the junction kept 6 bases outside the gene matches. CDR3 nucleotide sequence: TGTGCCATCAGTGATTTCTCGGACAGGGCCTACGAGCAGTACTTC. It encodes CAISDFSDRAYEQYF.

Only a few counts were recorded for this clone. This chain uses TRBV7-2 with TRBJ1-1, with TRBD1 matching over 9 bases. CDR3 length: 15 residues. CDR1 and CDR2 from the germline V gene are SGHTA and FQGNSA. Trimming removed 0 bases from V and 4 bases from J; junction bases left unmatched: 3. This CDR3 is CASSLADRGTTEAFF. Here the CDR3 DNA reads TGTGCCAGCAGCTTAGCGGACAGGGGAACCACTGAAGCTTTCTTT. The complete variable domain, with remaining parts taken from reference TRBV7-2 and TRBJ1-1, reads GAGVSQSPSNKVTEKGKDVELRCDPISGHTALYWYRQSLGQGLEFLIYFQGNSAPDKSGLPSDRFSAERTGGSVSTLTIQRTQQEDSAVYLCASSLADRGTTEAFFGQGTRLTVV.

This clone was picked up a small number of times. The V call is TRBV4-1, the J call TRBJ1-2; TRBD1 aligns across 7 bases. This CDR3 has 15 residues. V lost 2 bases and J lost 5; bases outside the gene matches: 8. CDR1 and CDR2 from the germline V gene are MGHRA and YSYEKL. This CDR3 is CASSQTATGHYGYTF. The CDR3 DNA sequence: TGCGCCAGCAGCCAAACAGCGACAGGGCATTATGGCTACACCTTC.

The rearrangement links TRBV4-2 to TRBJ2-7, with D tentatively TRBD2 (7 bases). Germline CDR1 LGHNA, CDR2 YNFKEQ. V was pared by 4 bases and J by 6 bases, with 16 bases between. CDR3 length: 14 amino acids. CDR3 bases: TGTGCCAGCAGCCTAGGACTAGGGGGGGCCGAGCAGTACTTC. It encodes CASSLGLGGAEQYF.

The chain uses TRBV5-4 and TRBJ2-7; TRBD1 agrees at 7 bases. With V trimmed by 4 bases and J by 3 bases, 1 base remained unmatched. The CDR3 extends over 12 amino acids. Germline V gene sequence: CDR1 SGHNT, CDR2 YYREEE (reference sequence). CDR3: CASSRDSYEQYF. The DNA of the CDR3 is TGTGCCAGCAGCCGGGACAGCTACGAGCAGTACTTC.

This clone occurred a few times. The CDR3 DNA follows: TGCAGCGTTGATAATGGGAGGAGCTCTGGGGCCAACGTCCTGACTTTC. This codes for CSVDNGRSSGANVLTF. The chain employs TRBV29-1 and TRBJ2-6; maybe TRBD2 (6 bases). The CDR3 extends over 16 amino acids. The germline CDR1 and CDR2 sequences are SQVTM and ANQGSEA. V dropped 3 bases and J dropped 0 bases, with 12 bases sitting between them.

The DNA for the CDR3 is TGTGCCAGCAGCGATGACCCCCGGGGGGCGGACTATGGCTACACCTTC. This sequence encodes CASSDDPRGADYGYTF. J is TRBJ1-2 and V is TRBV9; the D gene is possibly TRBD1 (6 bases). Per germline, CDR1 SGDLS and CDR2 YYNGEE. The V and J ends lost 3 bases and 3 bases respectively, with 18 bases between them. The CDR3 loop spans 16 amino acids.

The chain's CDR3 is CASSFRRDSYSNQPQHF. The CDR3 DNA reads TGTGCCAGCAGTTTCCGGCGGGATTCCTATAGCAATCAGCCCCAGCATTTT. The chain uses TRBV28 and TRBJ1-5, with D unclear. V shed 3 bases and J shed 0 bases, with 15 bases lying between them. CDR1 MDHEN and CDR2 SYDVKM come from the germline V gene. The CDR3 consists of 17 residues.

About this clone: Compared with germline, one end of the junction differs, possibly owing to a read error. The V gene is TRBV28, the J gene TRBJ2-3; 9 nucleotides line up with TRBD1. CDR3 size: 16 residues. The germline V gene has CDR1 MDHEN and CDR2 SYDVKM. CDR3 sequence reads: CASRRIGQGSIDTQYF. CDR3 DNA sequence: TGTGCCAGCAGGCGGATAGGACAGGGGAGCATAGATACGCAGTATTTT.

This chain connects TRBV19 to TRBJ2-3; 7 bases are shared with TRBD1. Losses at the gene ends were 9 bases for V and 4 bases for J; bases not matched to a gene: 4. Germline V CDR1 and CDR2: LNHDA, SQIVND (reference sequence). This CDR3 has 12 residues. The CDR3 DNA reads TGTGCCAGCCGGGACAGTTCAGATACGCAGTATTTT. This sequence encodes CASRDSSDTQYF.

This clone turned up a few times. The V call is TRBV29-1, the J call TRBJ2-7; TRBD2 matches at 7 bases. CDR1 and CDR2 from the germline V gene are SQVTM and ANQGSEA. CDR3 size: 12 residues. The DNA for the CDR3 is TGCAATGTAAGCGGGGCTACCTACGAGCAGTACTTC. The encoded protein is CNVSGATYEQYF.

The chain employs TRBV2 and TRBJ2-5; D perhaps matches TRBD2 (6 bases). Germline V CDR1 and CDR2: SNHLY, FYNNEI. The CDR3 consists of 13 residues. DNA for the CDR3: TGTGTTAGGAGGGGCAGTCTGGGAGAGACCCAGTACTTC. Translation: CVRRGSLGETQYF.

In its sample, this clone was seen once. The rearrangement links TRBV13 to TRBJ1-2; D gene uncertain. From germline, CDR1 is PRHDT and CDR2 FYEKMQ (reference sequence). The V gene lost 0 bases and the J gene lost 8 bases, with 7 bases spanning the gap. The CDR3 extends over 12 amino acids. DNA for the CDR3: TGTGCCAGCAGCTTAGGCCGGGGAGGCTACACCTTC. Protein sequence: CASSLGRGGYTF.

This chain joins TRBV29-1 and TRBJ2-3, with 8 nucleotides matching TRBD2. This CDR3 region has 14 residues. V lost 1 base to trimming and J lost 1 base; unmatched junction nucleotides: 1. From germline, CDR1 is SQVTM and CDR2 ANQGSEA. Written as DNA, the CDR3 is TGCAGCGTTGAAGCGGGAGGGGGCACAGATACGCAGTATTTT. Translation gives CSVEAGGGTDTQYF.

The chain carries TRBV7-9 and TRBJ2-7, with 9 bases lining up with TRBD1. This CDR3 has 14 residues. Germline V gene data show CDR1 as SEHNR and CDR2 as FQNEAQ (reference sequence). V shed 5 bases, J shed 4 bases, and the junction held 6 bases outside the gene matches. The CDR3 bases are TGTGCCAGCAGCACCGGGACAGGGAAATACGAGCAGTACTTC. As protein: CASSTGTGKYEQYF.

The V and J genes are TRBV28 and TRBJ1-3; TRBD1 aligns across 10 bases. Germline trimming cut 4 bases from V and 4 bases from J; bases unmatched to any gene: 10. Germline CDR1 is MDHEN and CDR2 is SYDVKM. The CDR3 is made up of 17 amino acids. The CDR3 DNA sequence: TGTGCCAGCAGTTCGCCATGGACAGGGGGATCCGGAAACACCATATATTTT. It yields the protein CASSSPWTGGSGNTIYF.

The DNA of the CDR3 is TGTGCCAGCAGCCAAGATCGGAGGGGCCCGAACACTGAAGCTTTCTTT. The encoded protein is CASSQDRRGPNTEAFF. J is TRBJ1-1 and V is TRBV4-2, with D possibly TRBD1 on 5 matching bases. Per the germline V gene, CDR1 is LGHNA and CDR2 is YNFKEQ. Between the trimmed V and J ends, which lost 0 bases and 1 base, there was a span of 12 bases. This CDR3 region has 16 residues.

This chain connects TRBV7-6 to TRBJ2-5; 9 positions match TRBD2. Near its end, the DNA agrees better with TRBJ2-7, so the J call may be wrong. Per the germline V gene, CDR1 is SGHVS and CDR2 is FNYEAQ. The CDR3 loop spans 17 amino acids. Here the CDR3 DNA reads TGTGCCAGCAGCTTTGCCGCTAGCGGGATTAGCTCCTACGAGCAGTACTTC. It is translated as CASSFAASGISSYEQYF.

The J gene is TRBJ1-4, the V gene TRBV10-2; TRBD1 might be the D (5 bases). V lost 8 bases, J lost 7 bases, and 14 bases lay in between. Germline V gene lookup returns CDR1 WSHSY and CDR2 SAAADI. The CDR3 length is 13 residues. The chain's CDR3 is CASSRTGREKLFF. The CDR3 nucleotides are TGCGCCAGCTCCCGAACAGGTCGTGAAAAACTGTTTTTT.

This chain uses TRBV7-9 with TRBJ1-1, with unresolved D. This CDR3 has 15 amino acids. CDR1 is SEHNR, CDR2 FQNEAQ, per germline (reference sequence). The germline V and J ends were trimmed by 4 bases and 0 bases, with 12 bases remaining between them. CDR3 sequence (DNA): TGTGCCAGCAGCTCCGATACCCTAATGAACACTGAAGCTTTCTTT. Translation gives CASSSDTLMNTEAFF.

The genes are TRBV7-3 and TRBJ2-2, with 10 bases matching TRBD2. CDR3 length equals 17 residues. Germline CDR1 reads SGHTA; CDR2 reads FQGTGA. Trimming cost V 1 base and J 6 bases; bases outside gene matches: 8. The chain's CDR3 is CASSLSPSGSVAGELFF. The CDR3, as DNA: TGTGCCAGCAGCTTAAGTCCTAGCGGGAGCGTGGCCGGGGAGCTGTTTTTT.